What follows describes a single T cell receptor (beta chain). The CDR3 has 15 amino acids. Germline V gene data show CDR1 as SGDLS and CDR2 as YYNGEE. The V and J ends lost 0 bases and 8 bases, in that order; junction bases with no gene match: 8. Data came from immunoSEQ multiplex PCR; TCRdb stores just in-frame clones and leaves some out. The sample yields 31,000 or so clones, about 87% seen once. This specimen comes from a study of PD-1 and CTLA-4 blockade in melanoma. The rearrangement links TRBV9 to TRBJ2-1; 7 positions agree with TRBD1. The input for sequencing was CD8+ T cells from peripheral blood, taken from a patient given anti-PD-1 treatment. This receptor was taken from a human donor with melanoma. CDR3 protein: CASSVALTGADEQFF. In DNA form, the CDR3 reads TGTGCCAGCAGCGTAGCCCTAACAGGGGCAGATGAGCAGTTCTTC.